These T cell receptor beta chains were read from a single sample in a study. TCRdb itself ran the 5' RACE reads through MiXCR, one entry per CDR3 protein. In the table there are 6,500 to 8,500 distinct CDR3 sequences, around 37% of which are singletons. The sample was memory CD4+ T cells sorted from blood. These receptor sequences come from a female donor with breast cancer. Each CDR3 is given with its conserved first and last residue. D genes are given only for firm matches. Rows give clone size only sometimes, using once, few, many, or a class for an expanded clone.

CASSRTSEPLHF,TGTGCCAGCAGTCGAACCAGTGAACCCCTCCACTTT,NA,NA,TRBJ1-6,TRBV6-1
CASSLAQRGGLASGNTIYF,TGTGCCAGCAGTTTAGCGCAAAGAGGGGGGCTGGCATCTGGAAACACCATATATTTT,NA,NA,TRBJ1-3,TRBV12-3/TRBV12-4
CASSPPDGSLNYGYTF,TGTGCCAGTAGCCCCCCCGACGGAAGTCTCAACTATGGCTACACCTTC,NA,NA,TRBJ1-2,TRBV19
CASAYRSEQFF,TGTGCCAGCGCCTACAGGAGTGAGCAGTTCTTC,NA,NA,TRBJ2-1,TRBV12-3/TRBV12-4
CASSQAAGAGTNTEAFF,TGTGCCAGCAGCCAAGCCGCGGGTGCAGGGACCAACACTGAAGCTTTCTTT,medium-sized,NA,TRBJ1-1,TRBV4-2
CASSLGGARGDSPLHF,TGTGCCAGCAGTTTGGGGGGGGCGAGAGGTGATTCACCCCTCCACTTT,once,NA,TRBJ1-6,TRBV12-3/TRBV12-4
CASSPLGGTGDEQYF,TGCGCCAGCAGCCCTCTGGGGGGAACGGGGGACGAGCAGTACTTC,NA,NA,TRBJ2-7,TRBV4-3
CASSVVGGQYSNQPQHF,TGTGCCAGCAGCGTGGTGGGGGGGCAATATAGCAATCAGCCCCAGCATTTT,NA,NA,TRBJ1-5,TRBV6-6
CASSSGDGYTF,TGTGCCAGCAGTTCGGGAGATGGCTACACCTTC,few,NA,TRBJ1-2,TRBV12-3/TRBV12-4
CSVRQGDGSPLHF,TGCAGCGTCCGACAGGGTGATGGTTCACCCCTCCACTTT,medium-sized,TRBD1,TRBJ1-6,TRBV29-1
CANSIQGTNNEQFF,TGCGCCAACAGCATACAGGGGACGAACAATGAGCAGTTCTTC,NA,TRBD1,TRBJ2-1,TRBV5-1
CASSIRGSDEQFF,TGTGCCAGCAGTATCAGGGGGAGTGATGAGCAGTTCTTC,few,TRBD1,TRBJ2-1,TRBV12-3/TRBV12-4
CSGTGSSGNTIYF,TGCAGCGGGACGGGAAGCTCTGGAAACACCATATATTTT,NA,NA,TRBJ1-3,TRBV29-1
CNAPEMNTEAFF,TGCAATGCTCCGGAAATGAACACTGAAGCTTTCTTT,NA,NA,TRBJ1-1,TRBV20-1
CASSPRTRSTDTQYF,TGTGCCAGCAGCCCGCGGACGCGGAGCACAGATACGCAGTATTTT,NA,NA,TRBJ2-3,TRBV4-2
CASSRTWGQPQHF,TGTGCCAGCAGTAGGACATGGGGCCAGCCCCAGCATTTT,NA,NA,TRBJ1-5,TRBV12-3/TRBV12-4
CAGSENGRETQYF,TGTGCCGGCAGTGAAAACGGGAGGGAGACCCAGTACTTC,NA,TRBD2,TRBJ2-5,TRBV25-1
CASSLELSEQFF,TGTGCCAGCAGTTTGGAGCTAAGCGAGCAGTTCTTC,few,NA,TRBJ2-1,TRBV12-3/TRBV12-4